This entry describes one T cell receptor (beta chain). This record comes from a study of shared T cell receptors in the human thymus. Sequencing used immunoSEQ multiplex PCR; TCRdb keeps in-frame clones, though not all of them. The data contain hundreds of thousands of clones, about 90% of them singletons. This CDR3 has 19 residues. Trimming pared 1 base from V and 2 bases from J, leaving 20 bases between. Germline V gene sequence: CDR1 SGHAT, CDR2 FQNNGV. This same sample was also taken into another study, of human thymus T cells. That publication notes: Healthy Finnish infants undergoing corrective surgery for congenital heart defects were used as donors. Corrective cardiac surgery supplied the resected thymus tissue. There appeared to be biased usage of V and J genes in thymic and blood repertoires. Thymic repertoires of unrelated individuals were reported in related research to overlap highly.

The source of this sequence is a boy less than two years old with a congenital heart defect. The material sequenced was thymocytes. V gene TRBV11-2 combines with J gene TRBJ1-4; D is possibly TRBD1 (6 bases). The CDR3 DNA sequence: TGTGCCAGCAGCTTAGTCCGGGTACAGGGCTTTTTTACTAATGAAAAACTGTTTTTT. Translating it yields CASSLVRVQGFFTNEKLFF.